Shown below are 26 T cell receptor beta chains from a single sample sequenced in a study of CD8 T cells in ankylosing spondylitis. Study-wide results and limits: Eight highly homologous variants formed a TCR beta motif that appeared characteristic of ankylosing spondylitis blood.

No antigen has been assigned to these receptors. Each CDR3 protein is one row after TCRdb ran MiXCR on the 5' RACE reads. The sample includes under 850,000 distinct CDR3 sequences, 15% to 20% of them seen just once. The sequenced sample consisted of blood, either unsorted or a sorted T cell fraction (not recorded which). Source of these receptors: a male donor with ankylosing spondylitis.

This clonotype turned up a few times. The CDR3: CASSLEKDTQYF. The CDR3 region has the DNA TGCGCCAGCAGCTTGGAGAAAGATACGCAGTATTTT. The chain carries TRBV5-1 and TRBJ2-3, with unresolved D. The CDR3 runs 12 residues. Germline-derived CDR1 and CDR2 are SGHRS and YFSETQ. Trimming took off 0 bases at V and 5 bases at J, with 4 bases between the two ends.

This clonotype has just a few counts. CDR3 DNA sequence: TGTGCCAGTAGCCCATGGGGACAGGAAAAACTGTTTTTT. Translating gives CASSPWGQEKLFF. The chain is built from TRBV19 and TRBJ1-4, with TRBD1 matching 7 bases. V gave up 6 bases and J gave up 8 bases; unmatched junction bases: 6. Per the germline V gene, CDR1 is LNHDA and CDR2 is SQIVND (reference sequence). This CDR3 spans 13 amino acids.

V usage is TRBV6-5 and J usage is TRBJ2-3; TRBD1 aligns across 11 bases. This CDR3 spans 17 amino acids. V trimming: 4 bases; J trimming: 3 bases; junction bases outside the gene matches: 9. Germline V gene lookup returns CDR1 MNHEY and CDR2 SVGAGI. CDR3 protein: CASSSPGQGGRTDTQYF. The DNA of the CDR3 is TGTGCCAGCAGTTCCCCGGGACAGGGGGGGCGGACAGATACGCAGTATTTT.

This clonotype has only a few counts. The chain has TRBV12-3 or TRBV12-4 and TRBJ1-3; no clear D gene. The CDR3 totals 11 residues. Trimming took 4 bases from V and 6 from J, leaving 4 bases between them. CDR3 loop: CASSYVNTIYF. The CDR3 DNA reads as TGTGCCAGCAGTTATGTAAACACCATATATTTT.

This clonotype was observed many times. CDR3 protein: CASSPPQGSSYNEQFF. The CDR3 DNA is TGTGCCAGCAGCCCACCCCAGGGCAGCTCCTACAATGAGCAGTTCTTC. This chain links TRBV7-9 with TRBJ2-1, with D perhaps TRBD1 (5 bases). CDR3 length equals 16 residues. CDR1 SEHNR and CDR2 FQNEAQ come from the germline V gene (reference sequence). V dropped 5 bases and J dropped 0 bases, with 14 bases sitting between them.

Only a few counts were recorded for this clonotype. The CDR3 is CAISPGTASTNEKLFF. DNA of the CDR3: TGTGCCATCAGTCCCGGGACAGCCTCAACTAATGAAAAACTGTTTTTT. The chain has TRBV10-3 and TRBJ1-4, with 7 bases matching TRBD1. V shed 5 bases and J 0 bases; nucleotides not matched to a gene: 6. Germline V gene sequence: CDR1 ENHRY, CDR2 SYGVKD. The CDR3 consists of 16 residues.

This clonotype has a handful of counts. The chain carries TRBV7-9 and TRBJ2-1, with D perhaps matching TRBD2 (5 bases). The CDR3 sequence is 15 residues long. V lost 5 bases, J lost 7 bases, and 18 bases lay in between. CDR1 SEHNR and CDR2 FQNEAQ come from the germline V gene (reference sequence). The CDR3 nucleotides read TGTGCCAGCAGCCGCACGGGATCCGGGGAAAATGAGCAGTTCTTC. Its protein is CASSRTGSGENEQFF.

In this sample, this clonotype turned up a few times. The chain has TRBV6-1 and TRBJ2-5, with a tentative D call TRBD2 (5 bases). Per germline, CDR1 MNHNS and CDR2 SASEGT. The CDR3 has 14 residues. Trimming pared 6 bases from V and 5 bases from J, leaving 16 bases between. The CDR3, as DNA: TGTGCCAGCAGATTCCACCCTGAGGGCGAGACCCAGTACTTC. Protein sequence: CASRFHPEGETQYF.

This clonotype was seen a few times. The chain recombines TRBV29-1 with TRBJ2-7; 7 nucleotides match TRBD2. Germline V CDR1 and CDR2: SQVTM, ANQGSEA. Trimming cost V 4 bases and J 3 bases; bases outside gene matches: 9. This CDR3 is built from 14 residues. CDR3 in amino acids: CSVVGGRGSYEQYF. In DNA, the CDR3 is TGCAGCGTTGTGGGCGGGAGAGGAAGCTACGAGCAGTACTTC.

This clonotype has more than one count but fewer than ten. This chain joins TRBV7-9 and TRBJ1-1; the match to TRBD1 covers 7 bases. V lost 3 bases and J lost 1; bases outside the gene matches: 8. Germline CDR1 is SEHNR and CDR2 is FQNEAQ (reference sequence). The CDR3 is 16 amino acids. The CDR3 here is CASSLGQTDRNTEAFF. The CDR3 coding sequence is TGTGCCAGCAGCTTGGGACAGACGGATAGGAACACTGAAGCTTTCTTT.

The DNA for the CDR3 is TGTGCCAGCAGCCCCTCGGGGCAGCTTATGAACACTGAAGCTTTCTTT. As protein: CASSPSGQLMNTEAFF. This chain joins TRBV3-1 and TRBJ1-1; D possibly corresponds to TRBD1 (5 bases). Germline V gene data show CDR1 as LGHDT and CDR2 as YNNKEL (reference sequence). Trimming stripped 4 bases from V and 0 bases from J, with 15 bases between. The CDR3 loop spans 16 amino acids. Full variable domain (rest looked up from reference TRBV3-1 and TRBJ1-1): DTAVSQTPKYLVTQMGNDKSIKCEQNLGHDTMYWYKQDSKKFLKIMFSYNNKELIINETVPNRFSPKSPDKAHLNLHINSLELGDSAVYFCASSPSGQLMNTEAFFGQGTRLTVV.

This clonotype was found a few times. The chain is built from TRBV4-3 and TRBJ1-6; no clear D gene. Trimming removed 4 bases at V and 0 bases at J, with 16 bases between. Germline assignment: CDR1 LGHNA and CDR2 YSLEER. CDR3 length: 18 residues. This CDR3 reads CASSPEAWASSYNSPLHF. DNA for the CDR3: TGCGCCAGCAGCCCCGAAGCATGGGCCAGCTCCTATAATTCACCCCTCCACTTT.

The J gene is TRBJ2-1, the V gene TRBV11-1, with 14 bases matching TRBD2. The CDR3 has 15 amino acids. Trimming cost V 3 bases and J 7 bases; bases outside gene matches: 2. Germline V gene lookup returns CDR1 SGHAT and CDR2 FQDESV (reference sequence). CDR3 nucleotides: TGTGCCAGCAGCTTGTGGACTAGCGGGAGGAATGAGCAGTTCTTC. It specifies CASSLWTSGRNEQFF.

Only a few counts were recorded for this clonotype. The V and J genes are TRBV5-6 and TRBJ1-2; the match to TRBD1 covers 8 bases. V lost 4 bases, J lost 3 bases, and 2 bases stayed unmatched. The CDR3 spans 13 residues. Per the germline V gene, CDR1 is SGHDT and CDR2 is YYEEEE. The CDR3 coding sequence is TGTGCCAGCAGCCAGACAGGGGACTATGGCTACACCTTC. Its protein product is CASSQTGDYGYTF. Looking up the rest from reference TRBV5-6 and TRBJ1-2 gives the full variable domain: DAGVTQSPTHLIKTRGQQVTLRCSPKSGHDTVSWYQQALGQGPQFIFQYYEEEERQRGNFPDRFSGHQFPNYSSELNVNALLLGDSALYLCASSQTGDYGYTFGSGTRLTVV.

This clonotype was counted between two and nine times. The chain uses TRBV12-3 or TRBV12-4 and TRBJ2-3; weak D call: TRBD2 (6 bases). CDR3 length: 15 amino acids. Trimming left V 3 bases short and J 1 base short, with 11 bases between. The CDR3 nucleotides are TGTGCCAGCAGTTTTCGGCGGGGAGGCACAGATACGCAGTATTTT. Residues: CASSFRRGGTDTQYF.

This clonotype was counted at least ten times. The genes are TRBV27 and TRBJ1-2; 8 nucleotides line up with TRBD1. The CDR3 runs to 13 residues. The germline CDR1 and CDR2 sequences are MNHEY and SMNVEV (reference sequence). The V gene end was trimmed by 6 bases and the J gene end by 6 bases; junction bases not matched to a gene: 6. CDR3: CASSRGQGHGYTF. The CDR3 nucleotides read TGTGCCAGCAGCCGCGGACAGGGCCATGGCTACACCTTC.

The chain combines TRBV6-1 with TRBJ2-2; 8 bases align to TRBD1. The CDR3 runs 15 residues. The J segment lost 6 bases and the V segment lost 5 bases, leaving 8 bases of the junction unmatched. Germline assignment: CDR1 MNHNS and CDR2 SASEGT. DNA for the CDR3: TGTGCCAGCAGTATGGGACAGGCCTTTTCCGGGGAGCTGTTTTTT. It is translated as CASSMGQAFSGELFF.

The chain's CDR3 is CASSFEGEEQYF. CDR3 coding DNA: TGCGCCAGCAGCTTTGAGGGTGAGGAGCAGTACTTC. The chain combines TRBV5-1 with TRBJ2-7; tentatively, D is TRBD2 (5 bases). The CDR3 contains 12 residues. The germline gives CDR1 SGHRS, CDR2 YFSETQ. Trimming cost V 2 bases and J 7 bases, with 10 bases left between them.

This clonotype turned up a few times. V and J are TRBV4-2 and TRBJ1-2; D is unresolved. The V end was cut by 1 base, the J end by 3 bases, with 12 bases between. The CDR3 consists of 15 residues. Germline CDR1 is LGHNA and CDR2 is YNFKEQ. The CDR3 region is CASSQAGGPYYGYTF. The CDR3 DNA sequence: TGTGCCAGCAGCCAAGCTGGAGGGCCCTACTATGGCTACACCTTC.

The chain joins TRBV3-1 to TRBJ1-1; D gene ambiguous. Germline values: CDR1 LGHDT, CDR2 YNNKEL (reference sequence). CDR3 length: 14 residues. Deletions cut 4 bases from V and 5 bases from J, with 14 bases between. CDR3 sequence reads: CASSPRQAGTEAFF. CDR3 nucleotides: TGTGCCAGCAGCCCCCGCCAGGCGGGGACTGAAGCTTTCTTT. The full variable domain, in which reference TRBV3-1 and TRBJ1-1 provide the parts outside the CDR3, is DTAVSQTPKYLVTQMGNDKSIKCEQNLGHDTMYWYKQDSKKFLKIMFSYNNKELIINETVPNRFSPKSPDKAHLNLHINSLELGDSAVYFCASSPRQAGTEAFFGQGTRLTVV.

The rearrangement joins TRBV5-1 to TRBJ2-1; perhaps TRBD1 as D (5 bases). With 6 bases removed from V and 5 bases from J, the gap between germline ends came to 18 bases. The CDR3 contains 15 residues. Germline V gives CDR1 SGHRS, CDR2 YFSETQ. The CDR3 DNA follows: TGCGCCAGCAAACAGGATCCAGCGACCCACAATGAGCAGTTCTTC. Its translation: CASKQDPATHNEQFF.

CDR3 nucleotides: TGTGCCAGCAGTTTTTTCCGGGACAATCACGGCTACACCTTC. This gives the protein CASSFFRDNHGYTF. The rearrangement joins TRBV12-3 or TRBV12-4 to TRBJ1-2, with D tentatively TRBD1 (6 bases). V was clipped by 3 bases and J by 8 bases, with 16 bases between them. This CDR3 has 14 amino acids.

The V call is TRBV12-3 or TRBV12-4, the J call TRBJ1-2, with D uncertain. Trimming pared 6 bases from V and 0 bases from J, leaving 11 bases between. This CDR3 region has 14 residues. The CDR3 DNA sequence: TGTGCCAGCAGCAAAGACGTTGCTAACTATGGCTACACCTTC. This encodes CASSKDVANYGYTF.

This clonotype was seen at least ten times. The genes are TRBV7-2 and TRBJ1-1; D ambiguous. Germline CDR1 is SGHTA and CDR2 is FQGNSA. The CDR3 has 13 amino acids. The germline V and J ends were trimmed by 6 bases and 1 base, with 9 bases remaining between them. The CDR3 protein is CASSFWGNTEAFF. The CDR3 DNA follows: TGTGCCAGCAGTTTTTGGGGGAACACTGAAGCTTTCTTT.

This clonotype was detected only a few times. V gene TRBV20-1 combines with J gene TRBJ2-1; D is possibly TRBD1 (6 bases). Trimming removed 0 bases at V and 4 bases at J, with 16 bases between. The germline V gene encodes CDR1 DFQATT and CDR2 SNEGSKA (reference sequence). The CDR3 has 16 residues. The CDR3 DNA sequence: TGCAGTGCTAGAGATGGACAGACATACTTGTACAATGAGCAGTTCTTC. Its translation is CSARDGQTYLYNEQFF.

The chain combines TRBV7-8 with TRBJ1-1, with D perhaps TRBD1 (5 bases). There are 14 residues in the CDR3. Trimming shortened V by 1 base and J by 4 bases, and 10 bases separated the two germline ends. Germline loops: CDR1 SGHVS, CDR2 FQNEAQ. The CDR3 nucleotides are TGTGCCAGCAGCTTAGGCAGGGAGGGCACTGAAGCTTTCTTT. This gives the protein CASSLGREGTEAFF. Full variable domain (remainder filled in from reference TRBV7-8 and TRBJ1-1): GAGVSQSPRYKVAKRGQDVALRCDPISGHVSLFWYQQALGQGPEFLTYFQNEAQLDKSGLPSDRFFAERPEGSVSTLKIQRTQQEDSAVYLCASSLGREGTEAFFGQGTRLTVV.